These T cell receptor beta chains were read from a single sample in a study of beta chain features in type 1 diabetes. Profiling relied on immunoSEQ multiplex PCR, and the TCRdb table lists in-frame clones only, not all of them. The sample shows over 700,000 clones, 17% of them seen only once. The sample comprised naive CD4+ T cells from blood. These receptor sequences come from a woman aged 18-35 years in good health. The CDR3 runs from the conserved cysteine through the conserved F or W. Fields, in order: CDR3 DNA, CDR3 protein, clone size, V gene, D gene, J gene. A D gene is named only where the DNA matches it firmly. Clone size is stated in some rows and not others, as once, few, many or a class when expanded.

CDR3 DNA: TGTGCCAGCAGCCAGACCCTCAACAATGAGCAGTTCTTC; CDR3 protein: CASSQTLNNEQFF; clone size: .; V gene: TRBV7-9; D gene: .; J gene: TRBJ2-1
CDR3 DNA: TGCGCCAGCAGCCGACTAGCGGGAGACGTGGAGACCCAGTACTTC; CDR3 protein: CASSRLAGDVETQYF; clone size: few; V gene: TRBV4-3; D gene: TRBD2; J gene: TRBJ2-5
CDR3 DNA: TGTGCCAGCAGCTTAGGAGGCGGGGCGGATCAGCCCCAGCATTTT; CDR3 protein: CASSLGGGADQPQHF; clone size: few; V gene: TRBV7-2; D gene: .; J gene: TRBJ1-5
CDR3 DNA: TGCAGCGTGGGACGTTCAGATACGCAGTATTTT; CDR3 protein: CSVGRSDTQYF; clone size: few; V gene: TRBV29-1; D gene: .; J gene: TRBJ2-3
CDR3 DNA: TGTGCCAGCAGTGGACTTCTAGCGGAACAAGAGACCCAGTACTTC; CDR3 protein: CASSGLLAEQETQYF; clone size: few; V gene: TRBV25-1; D gene: TRBD2; J gene: TRBJ2-5
CDR3 DNA: TGTGCCAGCACTGAGCGGAGGGCAGATACGCAGTATTTT; CDR3 protein: CASTERRADTQYF; clone size: few; V gene: TRBV2; D gene: .; J gene: TRBJ2-3
CDR3 DNA: TGTGCCAGCAGTTACTCGGCCAACTCTGGAAACACCATATATTTT; CDR3 protein: CASSYSANSGNTIYF; clone size: .; V gene: TRBV6-6; D gene: .; J gene: TRBJ1-3
CDR3 DNA: TGTGCCAGCAGCGTAGGGACTAGCGGGAGCCAAGATACGCAGTATTTT; CDR3 protein: CASSVGTSGSQDTQYF; clone size: .; V gene: TRBV9; D gene: TRBD2; J gene: TRBJ2-3
CDR3 DNA: TGTGCCAGCTCACCAATAACTAACACAGATACGCAGTATTTT; CDR3 protein: CASSPITNTDTQYF; clone size: .; V gene: TRBV18; D gene: .; J gene: TRBJ2-3
CDR3 DNA: TGTGCCAGCAGTTCACAGGGGGTCCGAGATGAGCAGTTCTTC; CDR3 protein: CASSSQGVRDEQFF; clone size: .; V gene: TRBV2; D gene: TRBD1; J gene: TRBJ2-1
CDR3 DNA: TGTGCCAGCAGCTTAGCAGGGTGGCATCAGCCCCAGCATTTT; CDR3 protein: CASSLAGWHQPQHF; clone size: few; V gene: TRBV7-8; D gene: .; J gene: TRBJ1-5
CDR3 DNA: TGTGCCAGCAGCCCGACTTTCACCGGGGAGCTGTTTTTT; CDR3 protein: CASSPTFTGELFF; clone size: .; V gene: TRBV6-5; D gene: .; J gene: TRBJ2-2
CDR3 DNA: TGTGCCAGCAGCCAAGAGTATAGGGGGGCCTACGAGCAGTACTTC; CDR3 protein: CASSQEYRGAYEQYF; clone size: .; V gene: TRBV14; D gene: .; J gene: TRBJ2-7
CDR3 DNA: TGTGCCAGCACCCGCCCGCCGGGACAGGGGGCTGGAAATGAGCAGTTCTTC; CDR3 protein: CASTRPPGQGAGNEQFF; clone size: few; V gene: TRBV13; D gene: TRBD1; J gene: TRBJ2-1
CDR3 DNA: TGTGCCAGCAGCTCTCCTAGCGGTTCTAGCACAGATACGCAGTATTTT; CDR3 protein: CASSSPSGSSTDTQYF; clone size: few; V gene: TRBV7-9; D gene: TRBD2; J gene: TRBJ2-3
CDR3 DNA: TGTGCCAGCAGTTTTTTAGGAACTAGCAGACCAAAGTTCGCGGTCAAAGTTTTCGATGAGCAGTTCTTC; CDR3 protein: CASSFLGTSRPKFAVKVFDEQFF; clone size: few; V gene: TRBV27; D gene: .; J gene: TRBJ2-1
CDR3 DNA: TGTGCCAGCAGCACTAACGGAGGGACGGCCTACAATGAGCAGTTCTTC; CDR3 protein: CASSTNGGTAYNEQFF; clone size: .; V gene: TRBV9; D gene: .; J gene: TRBJ2-1
CDR3 DNA: TGTGCCAGCAGCCTCGACAATGAGCAGTTCTTC; CDR3 protein: CASSLDNEQFF; clone size: .; V gene: TRBV7-9; D gene: .; J gene: TRBJ2-1
CDR3 DNA: TGTGCCAGCACCACAAGGGGGGAGAGGTGGGATACGCAGTATTTT; CDR3 protein: CASTTRGERWDTQYF; clone size: few; V gene: TRBV2; D gene: .; J gene: TRBJ2-3
CDR3 DNA: TGTGCCAGCTCACCATCCTCTGGGATAAGCTACACCTTC; CDR3 protein: CASSPSSGISYTF; clone size: .; V gene: TRBV18; D gene: .; J gene: TRBJ1-2
CDR3 DNA: TGTGCCAGCAGTTACGGGCTAGCCCGAGAGCAGTTCTTC; CDR3 protein: CASSYGLAREQFF; clone size: .; V gene: TRBV6-5; D gene: .; J gene: TRBJ2-1
CDR3 DNA: TGTGCCAGCAGACTTCCAACAGGAAGCGCCGGGGAGCTGTTTTTT; CDR3 protein: CASRLPTGSAGELFF; clone size: .; V gene: TRBV28; D gene: .; J gene: TRBJ2-2